This T cell receptor beta chain was identified during a study of human T cells and chemical hapten exposure. Findings and limits, study-wide: Donors were affected by alopecia, so their immune reaction might vary from that of healthy individuals.

As the library was built, unique molecular identifiers were attached to individual cDNA molecules. Per the study methods: Across samples, TCR counts had a median of roughly 97,000 and ranged from about 20,000 to 690,600. MiXCR, run by TCRdb on the RACE reads, gives a single entry per CDR3 protein. The V and J calls shown here were made by TCRdb, not taken from the authors' results. The table shows 150,000 to 200,000 distinct CDR3 sequences, with 25% to 35% occurring only once. In its sample, this clonotype was seen a few times. Its antigen is undetermined. As to time point: patch test 3, about 24 weeks after DPC sensitization. Treatment meaning: therapeutic diphenylcyclopropenone sensitization with weekly scalp DPC. CDR1 is SQVTM and CDR2 is ANQGSEA in the germline V gene. This CDR3 is 14 amino acids long. The V gene end was trimmed by 7 bases and the J gene end by 4 bases; junction bases not matched to a gene: 11.

The V call is TRBV29-1, the J call TRBJ1-1; 8 bases are shared with TRBD1. The input for sequencing was whole blood, taken in connection with sensitization to the hapten diphenylcyclopropenone (DPC). The sequence was collected from a woman between 18 and 29 years old with alopecia areata. Some clones in this sample may be carry-over from other donors' samples. CDR3 nucleotide sequence: TGCAGCGCTGGGGGGAAGGGACAGGCCACTGAAGCTTTCTTT. Its translation is CSAGGKGQATEAFF.